This T cell receptor beta chain was profiled in a study of cytomegalovirus exposure and HLA in healthy donors. Turning to the study itself: Inside one of the first data releases sat 85 million or so unique TCRs taken from HLA-typed donors. Study-level points and caveats: The records held CMV serostatus as the only immune exposure information. Certain indistinguishable V segments, among them TRBV6-2 and TRBV6-3, were excluded.

As concerns this clone: What it binds is not known.

Primers: 60 Vbeta forward and 13 Jbeta reverse. Authors' analysis steps: Some 11 million of the 60 million to 80 million unique TCR beta chains counted in a later analysis were shared. The assay was immunoSEQ multiplex PCR, and TCRdb's table has in-frame clones only and misses some. For V, J and clone size, that table is used; D and trimming come from the DNA. The sample lists roughly 180,000 clones, 80% to 90% seen once, with 1.2% in the top ten. The CDR3 has 13 amino acids. V lost 5 bases and J 3 bases, leaving 11 bases between the germline ends. CDR1 is MDHEN, CDR2 SYDVKM, per germline. Sequenced input: PBMCs. The J gene is TRBJ2-7, the V gene TRBV28; weak D call: TRBD1 (6 bases). This receptor was obtained from a girl aged 2-15 years in good health and CMV-seropositive. This chain's CDR3 is CASSHRDNYEQYF. The CDR3 region has the DNA TGTGCCAGCAGTCACAGGGATAACTACGAGCAGTACTTC.